A single sample is the source of the 8 T cell receptor beta chains below, sequenced in a study of blood T cells in healthy people across ages. Through a sample-barcoded 5' primer and a J-beta primer mix, a second PCR was run for roughly 6 to 11 cycles. TCRdb passed the 5' RACE reads through MiXCR, listing each CDR3 protein once. Of under 2,000,000 distinct CDR3 sequences listed, roughly 49% are singletons. Sequenced material: blood. The origin of the receptors is a woman between 35 and 50 years old in good health.

The V and J genes are TRBV4-2 and TRBJ2-1; the D gene is possibly TRBD2 (5 bases). The CDR3 length is 16 residues. V was cut by 0 bases and J by 3 bases, with 12 bases left in between. Germline loops: CDR1 LGHNA, CDR2 YNFKEQ. DNA of the CDR3: TGTGCCAGCAGCCAAGAGCCGGGGATATACTACAATGAGCAGTTCTTC. Translating it yields CASSQEPGIYYNEQFF.

The chain is built from TRBV29-1 and TRBJ2-1; possible D gene TRBD2, 6 bases. There are 16 residues in the CDR3. Germline CDR1 reads SQVTM; CDR2 reads ANQGSEA. The V gene lost 7 bases and the J gene lost 0 bases, with 19 bases spanning the gap. The CDR3 coding sequence is TGCAGCGCCGGTCGGGCGGGGAGCCACTCCTACAATGAGCAGTTCTTC. Residues: CSAGRAGSHSYNEQFF.

There are a few counts of this clonotype. The chain joins TRBV12-3 or TRBV12-4 to TRBJ2-1; D might be TRBD2 (6 bases). Trimming removed 2 bases from V and 9 bases from J, with 14 bases in between. CDR3 length: 14 residues. The CDR3 protein is CASSLLAAAGEQFF. The CDR3, as DNA: TGTGCCAGCAGTTTATTGGCGGCAGCGGGTGAGCAGTTCTTC.

The V gene is TRBV7-8, the J gene TRBJ2-3; 11 bases are shared with TRBD1. After removal of 4 bases from V and 2 bases from J, the junction contained 5 bases not matched to a gene. The CDR3 is 16 residues long. Germline V CDR1 and CDR2: SGHVS, FQNEAQ. DNA of the CDR3: TGTGCCAGCAGCTCTCGGACAGGGGGCGACACAGATACGCAGTATTTT. Translated, it gives CASSSRTGGDTDTQYF.

This rearrangement joins TRBV6-5 to TRBJ2-1, with 7 nucleotides matching TRBD2. V lost 6 bases to trimming and J lost 7 bases; unmatched junction nucleotides: 12. Per the germline V gene, CDR1 is MNHEY and CDR2 is SVGAGI. This CDR3 has 15 amino acids. This CDR3 reads CASRGKVGRGNEQFF. In nucleotides, the CDR3 is TGTGCCAGCAGGGGGAAGGTGGGGCGGGGGAATGAGCAGTTCTTC.

V usage is TRBV28 and J usage is TRBJ2-3, with D possibly TRBD1 on 6 matching bases. In germline, CDR1 is MDHEN, CDR2 SYDVKM. The CDR3 covers 14 residues. Trimming stripped 6 bases from V and 3 bases from J, with 13 bases between. The CDR3 sequence is CASSQTGKTDTQYF. The CDR3 DNA reads TGTGCCAGCAGCCAAACAGGGAAAACAGATACGCAGTATTTT.

This clonotype appeared a few times. The chain carries TRBV7-2 and TRBJ1-2, with a tentative D call TRBD1 (5 bases). The CDR3 runs to 14 residues. The germline V gene encodes CDR1 SGHTA and CDR2 FQGNSA. V was pared by 0 bases and J by 8 bases, with 13 bases between. CDR3 protein: CASSLADQGGGYTF. The CDR3 region has the DNA TGTGCCAGCAGCTTAGCGGATCAGGGTGGCGGCTACACCTTC.

The rearrangement links TRBV15 to TRBJ2-3; D gene unclear. CDR3 length: 12 residues. In germline, CDR1 is LNHNV, CDR2 YYDKDF (reference sequence). The V gene lost 1 base and the J gene lost 4 bases, with 3 bases spanning the gap. CDR3 nucleotides: TGTGCCACCAGCAGAGTGTCAGATACGCAGTATTTT. It encodes CATSRVSDTQYF.